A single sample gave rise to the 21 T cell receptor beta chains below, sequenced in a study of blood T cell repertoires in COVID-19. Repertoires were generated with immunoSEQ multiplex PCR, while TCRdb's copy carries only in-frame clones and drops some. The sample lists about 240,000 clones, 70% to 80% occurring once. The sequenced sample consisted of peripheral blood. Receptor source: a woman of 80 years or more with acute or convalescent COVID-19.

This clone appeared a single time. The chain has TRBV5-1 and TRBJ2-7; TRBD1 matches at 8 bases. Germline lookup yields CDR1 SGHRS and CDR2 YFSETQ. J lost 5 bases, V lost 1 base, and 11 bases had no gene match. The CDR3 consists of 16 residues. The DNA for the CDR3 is TGCGCCAGCAGCTTGTCGGGGGTGGACAGGGCCGACGAGCAGTACTTC. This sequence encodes CASSLSGVDRADEQYF. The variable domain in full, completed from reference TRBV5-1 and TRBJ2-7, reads KAGVTQTPRYLIKTRGQQVTLSCSPISGHRSVSWYQQTPGQGLQFLFEYFSETQRNKGNFPGRFSGRQFSNSRSEMNVSTLELGDSALYLCASSLSGVDRADEQYFGPGTRLTVT.

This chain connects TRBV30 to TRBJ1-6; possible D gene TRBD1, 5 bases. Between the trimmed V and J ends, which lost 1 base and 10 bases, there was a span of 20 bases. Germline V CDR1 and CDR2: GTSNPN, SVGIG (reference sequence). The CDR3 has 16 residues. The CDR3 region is CAWSGVLGGSGSPLHF. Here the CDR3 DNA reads TGTGCCTGGAGTGGGGTTTTGGGGGGTAGTGGCTCACCCCTCCACTTT. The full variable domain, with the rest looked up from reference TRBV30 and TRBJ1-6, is SQTIHQWPATLVQPVGSPLSLECTVEGTSNPNLYWYRQAAGRGLQLLFYSVGIGQISSEVPQNLSASRPQDRQFILSSKKLLLSDSGFYLCAWSGVLGGSGSPLHFGNGTRLTVT.

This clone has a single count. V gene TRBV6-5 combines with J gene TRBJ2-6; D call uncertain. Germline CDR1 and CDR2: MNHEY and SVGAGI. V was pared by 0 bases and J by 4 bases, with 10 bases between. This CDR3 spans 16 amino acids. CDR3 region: CASSYSSRSGANVLTF. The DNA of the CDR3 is TGTGCCAGCAGTTACTCCTCGCGCTCCGGGGCCAACGTCCTGACTTTC.

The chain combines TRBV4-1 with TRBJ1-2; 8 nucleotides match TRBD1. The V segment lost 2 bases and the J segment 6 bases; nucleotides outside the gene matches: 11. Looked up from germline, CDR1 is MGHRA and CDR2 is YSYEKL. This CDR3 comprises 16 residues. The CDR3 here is CASSQRGGQTGDGYTF. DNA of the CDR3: TGCGCCAGCAGCCAAAGGGGGGGGCAGACAGGGGATGGCTACACCTTC.

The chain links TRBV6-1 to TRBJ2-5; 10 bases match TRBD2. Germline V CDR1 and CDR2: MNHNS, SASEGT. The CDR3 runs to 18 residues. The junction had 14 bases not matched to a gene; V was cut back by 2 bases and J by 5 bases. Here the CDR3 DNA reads TGTGCCAGCAGTGAACCCCCTAGCGGGGGAGATAAGGTGGAGACCCAGTACTTC. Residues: CASSEPPSGGDKVETQYF.

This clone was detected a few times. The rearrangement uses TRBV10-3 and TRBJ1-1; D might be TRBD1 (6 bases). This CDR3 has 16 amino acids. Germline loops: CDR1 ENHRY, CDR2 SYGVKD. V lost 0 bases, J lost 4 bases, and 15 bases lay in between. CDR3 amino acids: CAISESVQGGGTEAFF. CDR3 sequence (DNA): TGTGCCATCAGTGAGTCGGTACAGGGAGGGGGCACTGAAGCTTTCTTT.

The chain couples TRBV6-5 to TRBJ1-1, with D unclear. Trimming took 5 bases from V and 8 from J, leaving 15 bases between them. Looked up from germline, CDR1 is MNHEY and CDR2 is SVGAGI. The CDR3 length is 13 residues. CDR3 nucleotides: TGTGCCAGCAGTAATACCGCCTTAGCCGAAGCTTTCTTT. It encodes CASSNTALAEAFF.

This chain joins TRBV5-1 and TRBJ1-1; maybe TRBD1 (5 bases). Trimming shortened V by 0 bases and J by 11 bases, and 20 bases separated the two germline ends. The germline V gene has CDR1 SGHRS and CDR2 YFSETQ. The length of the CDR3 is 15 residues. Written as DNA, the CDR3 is TGCGCCAGCAGCTTGGGGGTCCCAGGGAACACTGGGGCTTTCTTT. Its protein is CASSLGVPGNTGAFF.

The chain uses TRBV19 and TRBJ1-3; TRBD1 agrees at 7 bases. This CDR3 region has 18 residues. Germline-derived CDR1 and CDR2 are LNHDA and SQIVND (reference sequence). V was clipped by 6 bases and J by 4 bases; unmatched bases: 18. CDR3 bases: TGTGCCAGTAGCCCCGCAACCCGAAGGGGGCGAGGGGGAAACACCATATATTTT. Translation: CASSPATRRGRGGNTIYF.

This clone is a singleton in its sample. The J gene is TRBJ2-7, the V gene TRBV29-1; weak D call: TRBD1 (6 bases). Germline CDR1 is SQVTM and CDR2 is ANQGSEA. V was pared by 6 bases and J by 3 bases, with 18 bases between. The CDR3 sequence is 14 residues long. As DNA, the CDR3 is TGCAGCGTGGGTTCCAACAGGGACCGCTACGAGCAGTACTTC. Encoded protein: CSVGSNRDRYEQYF.

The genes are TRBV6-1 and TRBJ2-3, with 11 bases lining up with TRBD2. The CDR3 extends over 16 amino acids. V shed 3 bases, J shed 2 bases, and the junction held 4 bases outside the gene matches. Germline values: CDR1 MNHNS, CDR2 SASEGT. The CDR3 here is CASSDDSGGVTDTQYF. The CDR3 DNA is TGTGCCAGCAGTGACGATAGCGGGGGGGTCACAGATACGCAGTATTTT.

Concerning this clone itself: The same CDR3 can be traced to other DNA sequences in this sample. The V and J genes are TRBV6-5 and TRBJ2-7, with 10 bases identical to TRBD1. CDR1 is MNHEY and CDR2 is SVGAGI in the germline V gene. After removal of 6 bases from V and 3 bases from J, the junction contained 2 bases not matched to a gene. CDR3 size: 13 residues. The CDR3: CASSRDRGYEQYF. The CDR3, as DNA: TGTGCCAGCAGCCGGGACAGGGGCTACGAGCAGTACTTC.

The CDR3 sequence: CASNGGAWTEAFF. DNA of the CDR3: TGTGCCAGCAACGGGGGGGCTTGGACTGAAGCTTTCTTT. The V call is TRBV2, the J call TRBJ1-1; TRBD1 might be the D (6 bases). Trimming took 7 bases from V and 5 from J, leaving 14 bases between them. CDR1 and CDR2 from the germline V gene are SNHLY and FYNNEI. This CDR3 spans 13 amino acids.

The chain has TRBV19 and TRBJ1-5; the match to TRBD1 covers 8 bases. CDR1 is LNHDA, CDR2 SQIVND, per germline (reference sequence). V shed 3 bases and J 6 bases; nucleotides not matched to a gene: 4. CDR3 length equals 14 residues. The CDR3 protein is CASSIGQGPQPQHF. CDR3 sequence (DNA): TGTGCCAGTAGTATTGGACAGGGCCCTCAGCCCCAGCATTTT.

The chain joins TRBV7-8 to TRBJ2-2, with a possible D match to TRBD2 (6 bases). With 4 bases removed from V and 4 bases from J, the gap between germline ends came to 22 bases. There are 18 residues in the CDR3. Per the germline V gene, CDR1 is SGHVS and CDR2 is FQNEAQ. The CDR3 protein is CASSSGSLGGRFTGELFF. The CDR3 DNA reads TGTGCCAGCAGCTCCGGGTCCCTGGGAGGTCGGTTCACCGGGGAGCTGTTTTTT.

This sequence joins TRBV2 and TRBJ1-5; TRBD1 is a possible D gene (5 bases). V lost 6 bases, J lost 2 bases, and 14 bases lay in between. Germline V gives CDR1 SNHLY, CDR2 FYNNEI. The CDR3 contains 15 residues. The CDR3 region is CASSLQPGGNQPQHF. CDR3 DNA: TGTGCCAGCAGCCTACAGCCGGGGGGCAATCAGCCCCAGCATTTT.

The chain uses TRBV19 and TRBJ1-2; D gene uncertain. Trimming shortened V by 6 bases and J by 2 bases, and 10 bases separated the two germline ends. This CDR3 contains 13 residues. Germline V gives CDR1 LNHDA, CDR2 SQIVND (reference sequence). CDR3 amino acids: CASRGTGNYGYTF. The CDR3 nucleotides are TGTGCCAGTAGGGGAACGGGAAACTATGGCTACACCTTC.

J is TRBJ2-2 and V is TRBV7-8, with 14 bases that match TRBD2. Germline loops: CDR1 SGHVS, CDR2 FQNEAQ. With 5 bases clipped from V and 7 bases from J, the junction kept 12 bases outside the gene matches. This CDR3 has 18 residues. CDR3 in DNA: TGTGCCAGCAGCCGAGGGACTAGCGGGAGAAGGGTAGGCGGGGAGCTGTTTTTT. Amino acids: CASSRGTSGRRVGGELFF.

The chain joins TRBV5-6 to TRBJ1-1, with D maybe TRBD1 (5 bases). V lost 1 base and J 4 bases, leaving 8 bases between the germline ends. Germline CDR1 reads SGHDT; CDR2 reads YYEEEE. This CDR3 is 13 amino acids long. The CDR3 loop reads CASSLQGLTEAFF. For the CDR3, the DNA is TGTGCCAGCAGCTTGCAGGGACTCACTGAAGCTTTCTTT.

In nucleotides, the CDR3 is TGTGCCAGCAGCCAAGTCGTGGGACTAGCGGGGGGCCGTTCAGATACGCAGTATTTT. It specifies CASSQVVGLAGGRSDTQYF. V usage is TRBV3-1 (or the pseudogene TRBV3-2) and J usage is TRBJ2-3; TRBD2 matches at 15 bases. V dropped 1 base and J dropped 4; count of bases not matched to a gene: 9. The CDR3 is 19 residues long. Per germline, CDR1 LGHDT and CDR2 YNNKEL (reference sequence).

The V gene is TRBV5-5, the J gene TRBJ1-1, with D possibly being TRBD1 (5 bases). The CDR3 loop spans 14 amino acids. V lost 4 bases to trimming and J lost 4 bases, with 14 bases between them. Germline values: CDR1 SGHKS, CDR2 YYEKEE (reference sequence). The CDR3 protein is CASSLGQGGTEAFF. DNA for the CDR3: TGTGCCAGCAGCCTCGGGCAGGGTGGCACTGAAGCTTTCTTT.